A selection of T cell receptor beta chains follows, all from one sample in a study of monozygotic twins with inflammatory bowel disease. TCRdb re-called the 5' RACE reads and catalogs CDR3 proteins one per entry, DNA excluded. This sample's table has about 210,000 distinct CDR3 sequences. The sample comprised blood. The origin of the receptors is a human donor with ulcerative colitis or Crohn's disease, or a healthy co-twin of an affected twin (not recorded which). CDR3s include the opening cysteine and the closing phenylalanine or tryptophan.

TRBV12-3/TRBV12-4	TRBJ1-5	CASSFSPGTGGGNQPQHF
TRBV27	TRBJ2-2	CASISQATGELFF
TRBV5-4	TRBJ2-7	CAGSLPRAETSYEQYF
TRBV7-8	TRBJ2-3	CASSFPGPGSFSTDTQYF
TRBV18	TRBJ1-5	CASSPIQGDQPQHF
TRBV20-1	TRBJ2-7	CSATGTDSDEQYF
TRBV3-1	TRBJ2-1	CASSQELAGDNEQFF
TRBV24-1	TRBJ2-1	CATSVTGYNEQFF
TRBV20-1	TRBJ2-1	CSAPRSDEQFF
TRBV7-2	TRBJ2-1	CASSLALEYNEQFF
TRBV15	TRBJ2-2	CATSSSGDPGELFF
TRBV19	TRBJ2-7	CASSKPGQGTYEQYF
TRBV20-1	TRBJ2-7	CSARSPTGISYEQYF
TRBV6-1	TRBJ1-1	CASDEYTEAFF
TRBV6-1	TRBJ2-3	CASSNFLRDTTDTQYF
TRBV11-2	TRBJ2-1	CASSLEQVQFF
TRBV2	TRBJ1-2	CASSEGSNYGYTF
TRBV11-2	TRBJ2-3	CASSLLVGTSFFGDTQYF
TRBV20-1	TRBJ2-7	CSARDLTPNYEQYF
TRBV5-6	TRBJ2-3	CASSLARLAGGPGGPDTQYF
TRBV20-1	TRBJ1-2	CSARVGDNTNYGYTF
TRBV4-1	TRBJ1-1	CASSQASWAGTEAFF
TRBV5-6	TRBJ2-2	CASSLPAGRASGELFF
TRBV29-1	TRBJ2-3	CSVDSSPAGGVTDTQYF
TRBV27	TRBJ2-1	CASTPTGSGGEQFF
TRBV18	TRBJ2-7	CASSPPTTYEQYF
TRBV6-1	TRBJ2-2	CASSLFWGTGELFF
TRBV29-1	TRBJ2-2	CSGYLDRGPTGELFF
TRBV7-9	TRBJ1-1	CASEDEGSEAFF
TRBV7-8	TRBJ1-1	CASTDSRTGGFEAFF
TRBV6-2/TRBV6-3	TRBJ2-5	CASSAPTRGVETQYF
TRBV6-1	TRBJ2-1	CASSRIGAGTYNEQFF
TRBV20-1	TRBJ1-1	CSARRETEAFF
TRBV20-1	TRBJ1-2	CSARVQAEIYGYTF
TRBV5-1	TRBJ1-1	CASSWDSFSEAFF
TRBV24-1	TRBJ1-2	CATSDPGTGVGGYTF
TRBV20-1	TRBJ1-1	CSAKSEGGSTEAFF
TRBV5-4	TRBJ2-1	CASRSPSSSYNEQFF
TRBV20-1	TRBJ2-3	CSGLGGGVSDTQYF
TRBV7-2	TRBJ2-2	CASSLAETYTGELFF
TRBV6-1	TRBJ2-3	CASSRRDLGTDMQYF
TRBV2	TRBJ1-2	CASSKGTGGYGYTF
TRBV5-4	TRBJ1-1	CASSYGRGTEAFF
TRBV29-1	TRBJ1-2	CSAINWYGYTF
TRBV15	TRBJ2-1	CATSRGLLAGAYNEQFF
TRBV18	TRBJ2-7	CASSSIPSVSLRPNEQYF
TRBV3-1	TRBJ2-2	CASSQGGTGELFF
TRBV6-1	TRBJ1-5	CASRPNRGSNQPQHF